A selection of T cell receptor beta chains follows, all from one sample in a study of T cells in Graves' hyperthyroidism and ophthalmopathy. Using its own MiXCR run on the multiplex PCR reads, TCRdb lists one record per CDR3 protein. The data contain 700,000 or so distinct CDR3 sequences, roughly 15% of them singletons. Sequencing was carried out using blood. The receptors here all came from a woman aged 45 to 65 with Graves' ophthalmopathy. The CDR3 runs from the conserved cysteine through the conserved F or W. Fields, in order: CDR3 length, J gene, V gene, D gene, clone size, CDR3 DNA, CDR3 protein. The D gene is left open where the match is weak. Clone size is not always given. Where it is, it says once, few, many or a class for expanded clones.

>16|TRBJ2-3|TRBV6-2/TRBV6-3|TRBD2|many
TGTGCCAGCAGTCCTACCCTAGCGGCAAGCACAGATACGCAGTATTTT
CASSPTLAASTDTQYF
>15|TRBJ2-7|TRBV20-1|TRBD2|-
TGCAGTGCTAGGGGGACTAGCGGGAGGTTCTACGAGCAGTACTTC
CSARGTSGRFYEQYF
>14|TRBJ2-1|TRBV28|-|many
TGTGCCAGCATCCCTCCGGGGAGTTACAATGAGCAGTTCTTC
CASIPPGSYNEQFF
>14|TRBJ2-7|TRBV6-1|-|many
TGTGCCAGCAGACCCCAGGGGGGAGGAAGCGAGCAGTACTTC
CASRPQGGGSEQYF
>16|TRBJ2-6|TRBV4-2|-|-
TGTGCCAGCAGCCAGGTTTTGGCCTCTGGGGCCAACGTCCTGACTTTC
CASSQVLASGANVLTF
>16|TRBJ2-1|TRBV5-1|-|many
TGCGCCAGCAGCTTGGAGGGGTCGTTCACAAACAATGAGCAGTTCTTC
CASSLEGSFTNNEQFF
>14|TRBJ2-7|TRBV27|TRBD2|many
TGTGCCAGCAGTTTTGGGATAGCGGGCTACGAGCAGTACTTC
CASSFGIAGYEQYF
>15|TRBJ2-1|TRBV19|TRBD1|-
TGTGCCAGTAGTCGCCGGGACAGGGATCTGGATGAGCAGTTCTTC
CASSRRDRDLDEQFF
>17|TRBJ2-4|TRBV28|-|many
TGTGCCAGCAGTTTAGAAGGAGGGAACTTAGCCAAAAACATTCAGTACTTC
CASSLEGGNLAKNIQYF
>14|TRBJ2-1|TRBV4-3|-|-
TGCGCCAGCAGCCAAGATTTCCTCTACAATGAGCAGTTCTTC
CASSQDFLYNEQFF
>14|TRBJ2-1|TRBV5-6|-|many
TGTGCCAGCAGCTTTTCAGGTTGGGATGGAGATCAGTTCTTC
CASSFSGWDGDQFF
>17|TRBJ2-3|TRBV24-1|TRBD2|-
TGTGCCACCAGTGTCAGGACTAGCGGAATTGGAACAGATACGCAGTATTTT
CATSVRTSGIGTDTQYF
>17|TRBJ2-2|TRBV28|TRBD2|many
TGTGCCAGCAGTCCACCACTAGCGGGAGGGAGCCCCGGGGAGCTGTTTTTT
CASSPPLAGGSPGELFF
>17|TRBJ1-6|TRBV28|-|many
TGTGCCAGCAGTTCCCTGGGGACCGGGCTTCTAGGCTCACCCCTCCACTTT
CASSSLGTGLLGSPLHF
>18|TRBJ2-1|TRBV7-2|TRBD2|many
TGTGCCAGCAGCTTGGTTGGTAGCGGGAGCAGTTCCTACAATGAGCAGTTCTTC
CASSLVGSGSSSYNEQFF
>16|TRBJ2-4|TRBV29-1|-|-
TGCAGCGTTGAAGGTTCGGAGCAGGGGAGCAAAAACATTCAGTACTTC
CSVEGSEQGSKNIQYF
>16|TRBJ1-1|TRBV12-3/TRBV12-4|TRBD1|few
TGTGCCAGCATCTCCACAGGGGGCGCGGGGGACACTGAAGCTTTCTTT
CASISTGGAGDTEAFF
>17|TRBJ1-4|TRBV6-1|-|-
TGTGCCAGCAGTGGATCTTTAGGACCCACGTTTAATGAAAAACTGTTTTTT
CASSGSLGPTFNEKLFF
>13|TRBJ2-5|TRBV20-1|-|many
TGCAGTGCGGAACTAGGCCTAAAAGAGACCCAGTACTTC
CSAELGLKETQYF
>14|TRBJ2-7|TRBV20-1|-|many
TGCAGTGCAACGGATACTAGGAAGGTCTACGAGCAGTACTTC
CSATDTRKVYEQYF
>15|TRBJ1-1|TRBV29-1|TRBD1|few
TGCAGCCACTGGGGGACAGGGGATTCTGGCACTGAAGCTTTCTTT
CSHWGTGDSGTEAFF
>13|TRBJ2-1|TRBV2|-|many
TGTGCCAGCAGCTCCTACCGGGGATCAGAGCAGTTCTTC
CASSSYRGSEQFF
>13|TRBJ2-7|TRBV13|-|many
TGTGCCAGCAGCTCGAGACTAGTCTACGAGCAGTACTTC
CASSSRLVYEQYF
>18|TRBJ1-6|TRBV28|-|-
TGTGCCAGCACCGTTTTTATAGGACTGGGGGATATGAATTCACCCCTCCACTTT
CASTVFIGLGDMNSPLHF
>19|TRBJ2-1|TRBV6-1|TRBD2|many
TGTGCCAGCAGTCTCCGACTAGCGGGACCCCTGTCACTATACAATGAGCAGTTCTTC
CASSLRLAGPLSLYNEQFF
>14|TRBJ1-4|TRBV6-1|-|-
TGTGCCAGCAGTTATAGGCAGGGTAATGAAAAACTGTTTTTT
CASSYRQGNEKLFF
>13|TRBJ1-1|TRBV12-3/TRBV12-4|-|many
TGTGCCAGCAGTCCGACACAGAACACTGAAGCTTTCTTT
CASSPTQNTEAFF
>16|TRBJ1-1|TRBV6-1|TRBD1|many
TGTGCCAGCAGTTCCCGGGACAGGGGGCCTGCCCGACGGGCTTTCTTT
CASSSRDRGPARRAFF
>15|TRBJ2-3|TRBV7-6|TRBD2|many
TGTGCCAGCAGCTTCACTAGCGGGAAGACAGATACGCAGTATTTT
CASSFTSGKTDTQYF
>12|TRBJ2-1|TRBV2|-|many
TGTGCCAGCAGGGACCCAGTGGCTGAGCAGTTCTTC
CASRDPVAEQFF
>17|TRBJ2-1|TRBV18|TRBD1|many
TGTGCCAGCTCACCAAGGACAGGGTCACCAACCTACAATGAGCAGTTCTTC
CASSPRTGSPTYNEQFF
>15|TRBJ2-3|TRBV10-1|TRBD2|few
TGCGCCAGCAGGGAGGAGCGGGAGGGCGCAGATACGCAGTATTTT
CASREEREGADTQYF
>13|TRBJ1-1|TRBV20-1|-|many
TGCAGTGCTAGAGTGTCGTACAGGAGTGAAGCTTTCTTT
CSARVSYRSEAFF
>14|TRBJ1-1|TRBV7-8|TRBD1|-
TGTGCCAGCAGCTCACTCGACAGGGGGCTTGAAGCTTTCTTT
CASSSLDRGLEAFF
>12|TRBJ1-5|TRBV7-9|-|many
TGTGCCAGCAGCTTAATCGATCAGCCCCAGCATTTT
CASSLIDQPQHF
>14|TRBJ2-7|TRBV12-3/TRBV12-4|TRBD1|-
TGTGCCAGCAGTGGGACAGGCCCCCAGTACGAGCAGTACTTC
CASSGTGPQYEQYF
>16|TRBJ2-1|TRBV12-3/TRBV12-4|TRBD2|many
TGTGCCAGCAGTTTACGGTCAGCGGGAGGGGGTAATGAGCAGTTCTTC
CASSLRSAGGGNEQFF
>15|TRBJ1-4|TRBV28|-|few
TGTGCCAGCAGTTTATTGGCCGAGAATAATGAAAAACTGTTTTTT
CASSLLAENNEKLFF
>14|TRBJ1-6|TRBV6-1|TRBD1|-
TGTGCCAGCAGTGTGGACAGGGCTGCTTCACCCCTCCACTTT
CASSVDRAASPLHF
>14|TRBJ1-6|TRBV30|-|many
TGTGCCTGGAATCGTGAACAGGCCTATGAGGCCCTCCACTTT
CAWNREQAYEALHF
>13|TRBJ2-1|TRBV13|-|few
TGTGCCAGCACCCTCATCTCCTACAATGAGCAGTTCTTC
CASTLISYNEQFF
>14|TRBJ1-1|TRBV29-1|TRBD1|-
TGCAGCGTTGTGGCAGGGGGCGCCTCTTTTGAAGCTTTCTTT
CSVVAGGASFEAFF
>16|TRBJ2-2|TRBV6-2/TRBV6-3|-|many
TGTGCCAGCAGAACACTGCAGGGGCATCGGACCGGGGAGCTGTTTTTT
CASRTLQGHRTGELFF
>15|TRBJ1-5|TRBV6-5|-|-
TGTGCCAGCAGTTACAACAGGGCAACCAATCAGCCCCAGCATTTT
CASSYNRATNQPQHF
>15|TRBJ2-2|TRBV30|-|many
TGTGCCTGGAGTGTACCGGGGAGTCACACCGGGGAGCTGTTTTTT
CAWSVPGSHTGELFF
>13|TRBJ2-5|TRBV6-1|-|many
TGTGCCAGCAGTACTCCCCCAGCAGAGACCCAGTACTTC
CASSTPPAETQYF
>16|TRBJ2-6|TRBV3-1|-|many
TGTGCCAGCAGCCAAGACTCTGTCTCTGGGGCCAACGTCCTGACTTTC
CASSQDSVSGANVLTF
>12|TRBJ1-2|TRBV7-9|-|-
TGTGCCAGCAGCCATCCGACAGGTGGCTACACCTTC
CASSHPTGGYTF
>15|TRBJ2-2|TRBV12-3/TRBV12-4|-|many
TGTGCCAGCAGCCAACCAAACTGGGGCACCGGGGAGCTGTTTTTT
CASSQPNWGTGELFF
>13|TRBJ2-7|TRBV2|-|few
TGTGCCAGCAGTGAACTGGGGGGCGGCGAGCAGTACTTC
CASSELGGGEQYF
>17|TRBJ1-1|TRBV19|-|many
TGTGCCAGTAGTATACTAACCGGGGGCGCGAGGGGCACTGAAGCTTTCTTT
CASSILTGGARGTEAFF